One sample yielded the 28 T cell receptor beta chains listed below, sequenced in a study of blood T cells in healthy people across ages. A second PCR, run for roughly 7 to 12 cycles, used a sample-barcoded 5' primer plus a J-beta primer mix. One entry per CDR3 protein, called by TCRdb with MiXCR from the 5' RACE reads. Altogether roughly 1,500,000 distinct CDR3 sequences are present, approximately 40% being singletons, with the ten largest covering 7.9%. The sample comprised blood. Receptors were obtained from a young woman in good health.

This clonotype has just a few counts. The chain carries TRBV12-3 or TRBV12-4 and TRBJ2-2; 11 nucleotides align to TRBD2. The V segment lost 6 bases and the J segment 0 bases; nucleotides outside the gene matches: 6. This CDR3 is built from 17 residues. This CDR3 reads CASRSSSGGSNTGELFF. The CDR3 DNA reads TGTGCCAGCAGATCTTCTAGCGGGGGGTCGAACACCGGGGAGCTGTTTTTT.

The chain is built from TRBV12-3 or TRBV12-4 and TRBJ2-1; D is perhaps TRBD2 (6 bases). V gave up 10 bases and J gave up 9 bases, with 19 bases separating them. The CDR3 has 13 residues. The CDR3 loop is CATLDGGVGEQFF. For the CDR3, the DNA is TGTGCCACCTTAGATGGAGGGGTGGGTGAGCAGTTCTTC.

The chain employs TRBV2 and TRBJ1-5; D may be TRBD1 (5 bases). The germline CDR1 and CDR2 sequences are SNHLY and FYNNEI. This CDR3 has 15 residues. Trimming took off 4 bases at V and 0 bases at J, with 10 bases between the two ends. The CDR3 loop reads CASSAGLISNQPQHF. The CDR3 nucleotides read TGTGCCAGCAGTGCGGGACTGATTAGCAATCAGCCCCAGCATTTT.

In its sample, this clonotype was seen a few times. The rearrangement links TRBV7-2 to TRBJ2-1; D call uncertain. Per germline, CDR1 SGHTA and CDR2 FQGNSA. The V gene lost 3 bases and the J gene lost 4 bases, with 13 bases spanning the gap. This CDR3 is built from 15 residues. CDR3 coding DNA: TGTGCCAGCAGCTTTGGACCTACATTATACAATGAGCAGTTCTTC. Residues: CASSFGPTLYNEQFF.

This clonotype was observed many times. CDR3 in DNA: TGCGCCAGCAGCGAGAATCGGGACAGTTCCTACGAGCAGTACTTC. Protein: CASSENRDSSYEQYF. V and J are TRBV5-1 and TRBJ2-7; TRBD1 agrees at 7 bases. Germline CDR1 reads SGHRS; CDR2 reads YFSETQ. The junction had 8 bases not matched to a gene; V was cut back by 4 bases and J by 1 base. The CDR3 spans 15 residues.

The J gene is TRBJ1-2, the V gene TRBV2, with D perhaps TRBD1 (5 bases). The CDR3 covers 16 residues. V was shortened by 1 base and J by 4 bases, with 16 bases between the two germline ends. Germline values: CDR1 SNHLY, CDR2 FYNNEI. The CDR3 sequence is CASSEEPGPFFYGYTF. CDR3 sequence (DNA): TGTGCCAGCAGTGAAGAGCCAGGGCCATTTTTCTATGGCTACACCTTC.

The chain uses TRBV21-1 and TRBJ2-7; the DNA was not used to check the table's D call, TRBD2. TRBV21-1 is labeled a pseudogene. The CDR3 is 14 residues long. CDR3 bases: TGTGCCAGCAGCGAGGGCAGCTACCCTCCCGAGCAGTACTTC. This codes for CASSEGSYPPEQYF.

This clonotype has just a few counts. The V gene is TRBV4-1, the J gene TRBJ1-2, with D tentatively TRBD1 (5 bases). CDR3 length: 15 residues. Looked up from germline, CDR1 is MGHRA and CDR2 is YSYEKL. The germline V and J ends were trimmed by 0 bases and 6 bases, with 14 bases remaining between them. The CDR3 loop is CASSQDWSLQDGYTF. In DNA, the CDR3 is TGCGCCAGCAGCCAAGATTGGAGCCTACAGGATGGCTACACCTTC.

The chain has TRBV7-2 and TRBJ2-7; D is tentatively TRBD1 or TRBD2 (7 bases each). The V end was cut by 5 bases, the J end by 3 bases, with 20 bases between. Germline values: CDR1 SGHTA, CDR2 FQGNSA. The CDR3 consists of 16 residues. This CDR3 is CASSRTYERDSYEQYF. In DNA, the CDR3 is TGTGCCAGCAGCCGAACCTATGAGCGGGACAGCTACGAGCAGTACTTC.

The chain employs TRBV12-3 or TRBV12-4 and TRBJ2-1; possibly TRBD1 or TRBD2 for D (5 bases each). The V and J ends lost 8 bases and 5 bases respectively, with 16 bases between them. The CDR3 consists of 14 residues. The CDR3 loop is CASLGERADNEQFF. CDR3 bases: TGTGCCAGCCTGGGGGAGAGGGCCGACAATGAGCAGTTCTTC.

Here the CDR3 DNA reads TGTGCCAGCAGGGTCGCGGGAGTCGTAAATGAGCAGTTCTTC. As protein: CASRVAGVVNEQFF. V usage is TRBV7-2 and J usage is TRBJ2-1; TRBD2 matches at 7 bases. From germline, CDR1 is SGHTA and CDR2 FQGNSA. V was clipped by 6 bases and J by 7 bases; unmatched bases: 9. The CDR3 is 14 amino acids.

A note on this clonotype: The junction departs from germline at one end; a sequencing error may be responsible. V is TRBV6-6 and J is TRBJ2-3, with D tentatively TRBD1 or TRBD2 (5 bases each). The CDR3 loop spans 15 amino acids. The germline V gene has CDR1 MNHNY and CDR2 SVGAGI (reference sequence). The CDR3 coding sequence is TGTGTCAGCAATAAATCGGGGCCCCGCACAGATACGCAGTATTTT. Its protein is CVSNKSGPRTDTQYF.

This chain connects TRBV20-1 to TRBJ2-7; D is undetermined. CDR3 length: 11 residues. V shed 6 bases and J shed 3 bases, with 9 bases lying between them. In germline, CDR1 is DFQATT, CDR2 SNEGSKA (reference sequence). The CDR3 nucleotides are TGCAGTGCCTTAGACCGCTACGAGCAGTACTTC. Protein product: CSALDRYEQYF.

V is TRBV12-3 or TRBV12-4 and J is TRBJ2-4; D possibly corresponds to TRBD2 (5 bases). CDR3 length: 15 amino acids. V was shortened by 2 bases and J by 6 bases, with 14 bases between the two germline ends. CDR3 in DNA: TGTGCCAGCAGTTTACTAGCCTTGAAGGGAAACATTCAGTACTTC. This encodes CASSLLALKGNIQYF.

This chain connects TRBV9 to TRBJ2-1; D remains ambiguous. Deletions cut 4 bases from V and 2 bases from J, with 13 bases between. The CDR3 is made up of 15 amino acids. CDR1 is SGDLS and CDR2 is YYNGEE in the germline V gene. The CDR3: CASSQSQHTYNEQFF. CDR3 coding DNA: TGTGCCAGCAGCCAGAGTCAGCACACCTACAATGAGCAGTTCTTC.

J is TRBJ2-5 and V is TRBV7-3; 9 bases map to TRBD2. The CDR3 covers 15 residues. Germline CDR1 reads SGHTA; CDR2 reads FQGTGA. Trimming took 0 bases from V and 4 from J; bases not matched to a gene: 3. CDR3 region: CASSLTWTSVETQYF. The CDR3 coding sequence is TGTGCCAGCAGCTTAACTTGGACTAGCGTAGAGACCCAGTACTTC.

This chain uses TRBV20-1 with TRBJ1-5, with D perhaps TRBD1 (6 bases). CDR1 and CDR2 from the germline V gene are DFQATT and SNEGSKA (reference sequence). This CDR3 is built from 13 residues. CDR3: CSSRGLGNQPQHF. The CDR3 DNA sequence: TGCAGCAGCAGGGGTTTGGGCAATCAGCCCCAGCATTTT.

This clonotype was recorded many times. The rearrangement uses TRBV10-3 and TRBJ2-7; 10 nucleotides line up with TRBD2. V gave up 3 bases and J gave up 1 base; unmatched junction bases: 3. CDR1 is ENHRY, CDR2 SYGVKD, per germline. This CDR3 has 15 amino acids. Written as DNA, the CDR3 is TGTGCCATCAGTGAAGGTAGCGGGGGGTCCTACGAGCAGTACTTC. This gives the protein CAISEGSGGSYEQYF.

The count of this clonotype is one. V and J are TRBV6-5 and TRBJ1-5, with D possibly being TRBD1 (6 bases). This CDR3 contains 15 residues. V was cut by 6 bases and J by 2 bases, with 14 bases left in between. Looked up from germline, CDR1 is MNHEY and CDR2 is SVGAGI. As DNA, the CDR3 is TGTGCCAGCAGGCAACAGGGTACGGGCAATCAGCCCCAGCATTTT. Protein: CASRQQGTGNQPQHF.

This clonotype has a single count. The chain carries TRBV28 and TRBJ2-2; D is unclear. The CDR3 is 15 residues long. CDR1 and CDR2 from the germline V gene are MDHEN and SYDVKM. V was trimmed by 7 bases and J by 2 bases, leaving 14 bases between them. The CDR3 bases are TGTGCCAGCACTTCCGGGTCGGAAAACACCGGGGAGCTGTTTTTT. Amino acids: CASTSGSENTGELFF.

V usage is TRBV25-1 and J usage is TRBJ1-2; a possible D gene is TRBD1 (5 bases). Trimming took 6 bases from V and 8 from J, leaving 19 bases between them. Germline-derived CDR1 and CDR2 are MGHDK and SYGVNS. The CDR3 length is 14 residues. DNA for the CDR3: TGTGCCAGCAGGTCCGCAGGGCCCCAACCAGGCTACACCTTC. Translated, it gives CASRSAGPQPGYTF.

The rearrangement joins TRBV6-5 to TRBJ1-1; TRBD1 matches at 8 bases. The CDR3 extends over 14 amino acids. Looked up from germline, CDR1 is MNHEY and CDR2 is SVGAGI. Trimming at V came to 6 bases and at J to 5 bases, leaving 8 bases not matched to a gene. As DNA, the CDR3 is TGTGCCAGCAGCCTCAGGGGGCGAATGACTGAAGCTTTCTTT. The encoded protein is CASSLRGRMTEAFF.

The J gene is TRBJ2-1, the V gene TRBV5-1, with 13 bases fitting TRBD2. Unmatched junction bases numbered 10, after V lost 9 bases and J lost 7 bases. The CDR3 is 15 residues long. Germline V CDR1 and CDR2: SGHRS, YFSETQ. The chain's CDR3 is CATTGTSGAENEQFF. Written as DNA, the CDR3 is TGCGCCACCACTGGGACTAGCGGGGCCGAGAATGAGCAGTTCTTC.

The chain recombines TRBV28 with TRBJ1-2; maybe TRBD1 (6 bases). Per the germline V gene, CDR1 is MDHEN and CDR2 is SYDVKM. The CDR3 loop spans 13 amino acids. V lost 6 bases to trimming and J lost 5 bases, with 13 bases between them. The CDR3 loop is CASSQGTKYGYTF. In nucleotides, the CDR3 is TGTGCCAGCAGCCAGGGGACAAAGTATGGCTACACCTTC.

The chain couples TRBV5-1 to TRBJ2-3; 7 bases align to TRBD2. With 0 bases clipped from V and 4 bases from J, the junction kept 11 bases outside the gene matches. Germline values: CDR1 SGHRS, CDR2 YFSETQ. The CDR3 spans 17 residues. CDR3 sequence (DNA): TGCGCCAGCAGCTTGGTGGCTAGCGGCCGAGGGTCAGATACGCAGTATTTT. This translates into CASSLVASGRGSDTQYF.

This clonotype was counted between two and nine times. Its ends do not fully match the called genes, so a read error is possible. CDR3 nucleotide sequence: TGTGCCAGCAGCTTGGCCGCGCAGGGAGGGAATGAAAAATTGTTTTTT. Translated, it gives CASSLAAQGGNEKLFF. The rearrangement joins TRBV5-5 to TRBJ1-4; D perhaps matches TRBD1 (5 bases). The germline gives CDR1 SGHKS, CDR2 YYEKEE (reference sequence). This CDR3 is 16 amino acids long.

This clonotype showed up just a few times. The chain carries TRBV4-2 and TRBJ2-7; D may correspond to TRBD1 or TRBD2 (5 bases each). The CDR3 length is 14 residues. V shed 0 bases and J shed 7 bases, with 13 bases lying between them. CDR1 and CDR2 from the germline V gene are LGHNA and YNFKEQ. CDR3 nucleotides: TGTGCCAGCAGCCAAGAGGGGGTAGCAAGTGAGCAGTACTTC. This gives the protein CASSQEGVASEQYF.

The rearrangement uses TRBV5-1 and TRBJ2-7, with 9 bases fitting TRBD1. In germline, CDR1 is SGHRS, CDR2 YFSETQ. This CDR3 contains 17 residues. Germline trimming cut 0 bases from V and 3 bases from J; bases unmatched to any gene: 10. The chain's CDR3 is CASSLGNTGTGNYEQYF. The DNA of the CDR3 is TGCGCCAGCAGCTTGGGGAATACCGGGACAGGGAACTACGAGCAGTACTTC.